The entry below describes one TCR beta chain. Its antigen is unknown. This sample stems from a study of beta chain features in type 1 diabetes. General study points: Equally in patients and controls, PCR might preferentially amplify shorter templates. Because the template was cDNA, high-expressing cells might be over-represented.

This CDR3 has 15 amino acids. V was pared by 3 bases and J by 1 base, with 4 bases of the junction left unmatched. Germline V gives CDR1 SEHNR, CDR2 FQNEAQ (reference sequence). As every portion of the isolated RNA was reverse transcribed, the sequencing read expressed TCRB transcripts. TCRdb keeps only in-frame clones here, not all; method: immunoSEQ multiplex PCR. The data show 150,000 or so clones, with 9.5% to 10% seen just once and 0.65% held by the top ten. The clonotype originates from a woman between 40 and 50 years old in good health. Sequencing was done on a sample of central memory CD4+ T cells from blood. This sequence joins TRBV7-9 and TRBJ2-3; 7 bases are shared with TRBD2. In DNA, the CDR3 is TGTGCCAGCAGCTTTGCCCGGGGGGGCACAGATACGCAGTATTTT. Translating gives CASSFARGGTDTQYF.